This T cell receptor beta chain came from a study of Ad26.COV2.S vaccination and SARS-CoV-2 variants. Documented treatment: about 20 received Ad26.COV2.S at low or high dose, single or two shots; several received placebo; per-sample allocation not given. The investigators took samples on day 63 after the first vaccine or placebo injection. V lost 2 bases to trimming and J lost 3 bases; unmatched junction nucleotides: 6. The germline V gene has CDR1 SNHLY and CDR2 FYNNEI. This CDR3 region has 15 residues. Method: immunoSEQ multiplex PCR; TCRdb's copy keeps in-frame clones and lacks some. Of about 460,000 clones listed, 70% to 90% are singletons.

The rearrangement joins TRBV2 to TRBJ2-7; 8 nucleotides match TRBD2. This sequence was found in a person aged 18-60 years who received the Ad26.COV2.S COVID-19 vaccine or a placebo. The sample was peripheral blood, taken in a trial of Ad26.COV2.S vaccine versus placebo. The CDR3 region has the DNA TGTGCCAGCAGTGAACTGAGCGGGAGTTTCTACGAGCAGTACTTC. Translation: CASSELSGSFYEQYF. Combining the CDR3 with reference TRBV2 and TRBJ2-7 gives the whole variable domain EPEVTQTPSHQVTQMGQEVILRCVPISNHLYFYWYRQILGQKVEFLVSFYNNEISEKSEIFDDQFSVERPDGSNFTLKIRSTKLEDSAMYFCASSELSGSFYEQYFGPGTRLTVT.